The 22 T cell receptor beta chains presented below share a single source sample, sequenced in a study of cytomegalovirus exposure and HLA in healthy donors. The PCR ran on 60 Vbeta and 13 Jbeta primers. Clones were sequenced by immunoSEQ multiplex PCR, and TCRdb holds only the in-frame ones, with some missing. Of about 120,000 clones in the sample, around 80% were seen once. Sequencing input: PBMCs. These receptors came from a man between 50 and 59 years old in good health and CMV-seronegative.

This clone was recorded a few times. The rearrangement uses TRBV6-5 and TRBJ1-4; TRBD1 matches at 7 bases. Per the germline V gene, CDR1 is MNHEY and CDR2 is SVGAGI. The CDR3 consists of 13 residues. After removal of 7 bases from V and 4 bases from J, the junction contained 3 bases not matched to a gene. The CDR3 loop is CASTRTGNEKLFF. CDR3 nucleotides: TGTGCCAGCACCAGGACAGGTAATGAAAAACTGTTTTTT.

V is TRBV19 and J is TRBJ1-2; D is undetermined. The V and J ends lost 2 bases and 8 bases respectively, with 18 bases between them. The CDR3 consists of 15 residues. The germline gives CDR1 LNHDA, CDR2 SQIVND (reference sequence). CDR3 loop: CASSISRLEGRGYTF. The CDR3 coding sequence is TGTGCCAGTAGTATATCCCGTCTTGAGGGAAGGGGCTACACCTTC. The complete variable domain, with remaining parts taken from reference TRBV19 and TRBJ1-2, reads DGGITQSPKYLFRKEGQNVTLSCEQNLNHDAMYWYRQDPGQGLRLIYYSQIVNDFQKGDIAEGYSVSREKKESFPLTVTSAQKNPTAFYLCASSISRLEGRGYTFGSGTRLTVV.

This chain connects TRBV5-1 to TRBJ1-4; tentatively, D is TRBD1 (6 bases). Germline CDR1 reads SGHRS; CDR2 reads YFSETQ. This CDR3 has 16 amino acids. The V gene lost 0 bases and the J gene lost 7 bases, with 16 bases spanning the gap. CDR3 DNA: TGCGCCAGCAGCTTGGGGGGACATCCAGCAAGTGAAAAACTGTTTTTT. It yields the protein CASSLGGHPASEKLFF.

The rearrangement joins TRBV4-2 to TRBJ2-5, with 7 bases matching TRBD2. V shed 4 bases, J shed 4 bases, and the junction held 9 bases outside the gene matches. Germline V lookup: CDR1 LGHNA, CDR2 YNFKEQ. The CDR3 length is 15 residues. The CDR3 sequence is CASSPQGGSPETQYF. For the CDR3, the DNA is TGTGCCAGCAGCCCCCAGGGAGGGAGCCCAGAGACCCAGTACTTC.

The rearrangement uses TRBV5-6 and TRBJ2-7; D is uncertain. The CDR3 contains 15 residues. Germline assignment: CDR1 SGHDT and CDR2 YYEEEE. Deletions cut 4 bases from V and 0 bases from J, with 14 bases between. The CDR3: CASSLPKLFSYEQYF. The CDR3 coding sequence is TGTGCCAGCAGCCTACCTAAGCTATTCTCCTACGAGCAGTACTTC.

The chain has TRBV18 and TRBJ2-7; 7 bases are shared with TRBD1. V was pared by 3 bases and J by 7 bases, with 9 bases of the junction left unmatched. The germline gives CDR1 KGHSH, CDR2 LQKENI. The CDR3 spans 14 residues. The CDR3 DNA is TGTGCCAGCTCACCGGGACAGATACGAGAGGAGCAGTACTTC. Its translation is CASSPGQIREEQYF.

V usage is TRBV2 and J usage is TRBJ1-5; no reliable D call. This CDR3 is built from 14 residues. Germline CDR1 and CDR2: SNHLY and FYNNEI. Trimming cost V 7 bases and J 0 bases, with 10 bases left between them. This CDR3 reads CASKLSGSNQPQHF. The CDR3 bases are TGTGCCAGCAAGCTCTCAGGTAGCAATCAGCCCCAGCATTTT.

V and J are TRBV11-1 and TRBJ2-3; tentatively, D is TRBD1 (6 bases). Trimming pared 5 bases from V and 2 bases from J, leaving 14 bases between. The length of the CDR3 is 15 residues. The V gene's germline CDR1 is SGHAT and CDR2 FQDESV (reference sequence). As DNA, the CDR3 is TGTGCCAGCAGCGTAAGGGGGAAGTCCACAGATACGCAGTATTTT. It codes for CASSVRGKSTDTQYF.

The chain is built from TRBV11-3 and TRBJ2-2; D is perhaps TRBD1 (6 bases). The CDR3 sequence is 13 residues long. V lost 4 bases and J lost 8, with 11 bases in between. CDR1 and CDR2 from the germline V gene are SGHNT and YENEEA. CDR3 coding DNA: TGTGCCAGCAGCTCTTCAGACAGGGGGGAGCTGTTTTTT. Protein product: CASSSSDRGELFF.

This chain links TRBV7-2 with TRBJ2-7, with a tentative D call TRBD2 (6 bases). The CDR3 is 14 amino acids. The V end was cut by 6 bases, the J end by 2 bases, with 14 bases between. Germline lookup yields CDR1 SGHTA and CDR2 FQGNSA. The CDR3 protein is CASSSLRETYEQYF. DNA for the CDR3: TGTGCCAGCAGTTCCTTACGGGAGACCTACGAGCAGTACTTC.

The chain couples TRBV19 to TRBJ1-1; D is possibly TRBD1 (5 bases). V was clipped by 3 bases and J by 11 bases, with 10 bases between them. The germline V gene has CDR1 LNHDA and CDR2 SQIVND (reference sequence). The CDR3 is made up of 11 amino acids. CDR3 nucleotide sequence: TGTGCCAGTAGTATGGGGCCAGGGGCTTTCTTT. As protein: CASSMGPGAFF.

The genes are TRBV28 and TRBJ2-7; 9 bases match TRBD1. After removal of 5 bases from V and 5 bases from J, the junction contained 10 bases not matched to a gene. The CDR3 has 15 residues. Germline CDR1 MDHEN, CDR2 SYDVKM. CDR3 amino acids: CASSPWDRESDEQYF. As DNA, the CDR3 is TGTGCCAGCAGTCCGTGGGACAGGGAGTCCGACGAGCAGTACTTC. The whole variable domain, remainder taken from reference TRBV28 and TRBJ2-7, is DVKVTQSSRYLVKRTGEKVFLECVQDMDHENMFWYRQDPGLGLRLIYFSYDVKMKEKGDIPEGYSVSREKKERFSLILESASTNQTSMYLCASSPWDRESDEQYFGPGTRLTVT.

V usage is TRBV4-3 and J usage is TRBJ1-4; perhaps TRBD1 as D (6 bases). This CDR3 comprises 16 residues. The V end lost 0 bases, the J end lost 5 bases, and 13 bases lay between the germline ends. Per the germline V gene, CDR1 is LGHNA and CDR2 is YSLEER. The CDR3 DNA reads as TGCGCCAGCAGCCAAGATCCAAGGACAGCAAATGAAAAACTGTTTTTT. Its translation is CASSQDPRTANEKLFF.

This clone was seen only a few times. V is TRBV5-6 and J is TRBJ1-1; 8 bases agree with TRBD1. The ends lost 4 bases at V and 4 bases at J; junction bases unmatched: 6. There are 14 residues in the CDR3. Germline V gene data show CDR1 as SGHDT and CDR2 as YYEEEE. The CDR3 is CASSLGQVGTEAFF. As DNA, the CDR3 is TGTGCCAGCAGCCTGGGACAGGTGGGCACTGAAGCTTTCTTT.

The CDR3 loop reads CASSLVGSGVSGANVLTF. In DNA form, the CDR3 reads TGTGCCAGCAGCTTAGTGGGGAGTGGGGTTTCTGGGGCCAACGTCCTGACTTTC. The V call is TRBV7-2, the J call TRBJ2-6; D possibly corresponds to TRBD2 (5 bases). The CDR3 is 18 residues long. Germline values: CDR1 SGHTA, CDR2 FQGNSA. V dropped 1 base and J dropped 1 base, with 14 bases sitting between them.

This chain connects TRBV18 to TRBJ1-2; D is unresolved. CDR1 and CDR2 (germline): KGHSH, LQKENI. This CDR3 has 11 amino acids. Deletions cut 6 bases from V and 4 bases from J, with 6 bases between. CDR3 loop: CASSTIYGYTF. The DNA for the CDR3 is TGTGCCAGCTCCACAATCTATGGCTACACCTTC.

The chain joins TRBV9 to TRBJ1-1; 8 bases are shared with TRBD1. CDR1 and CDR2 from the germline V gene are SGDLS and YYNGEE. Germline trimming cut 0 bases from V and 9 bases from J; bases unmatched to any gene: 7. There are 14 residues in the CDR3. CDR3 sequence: CASSVVTGAEKAFF. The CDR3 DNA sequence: TGTGCCAGCAGCGTAGTGACAGGGGCGGAGAAAGCTTTCTTT.

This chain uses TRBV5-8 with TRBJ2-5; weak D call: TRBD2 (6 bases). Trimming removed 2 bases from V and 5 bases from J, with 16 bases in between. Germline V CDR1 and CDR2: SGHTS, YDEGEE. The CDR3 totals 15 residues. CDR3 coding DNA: TGTGCCAGCAGCTTTTCGTTATCAGGGAGGGAGACCCAGTACTTC. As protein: CASSFSLSGRETQYF.

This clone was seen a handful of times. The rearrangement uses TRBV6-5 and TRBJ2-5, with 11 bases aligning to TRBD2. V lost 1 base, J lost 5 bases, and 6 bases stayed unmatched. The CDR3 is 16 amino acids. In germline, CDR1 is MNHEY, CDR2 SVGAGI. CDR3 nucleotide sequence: TGTGCCAGCAGTTACTTTAGCGGGGGGGCGGAGGAGACCCAGTACTTC. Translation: CASSYFSGGAEETQYF.

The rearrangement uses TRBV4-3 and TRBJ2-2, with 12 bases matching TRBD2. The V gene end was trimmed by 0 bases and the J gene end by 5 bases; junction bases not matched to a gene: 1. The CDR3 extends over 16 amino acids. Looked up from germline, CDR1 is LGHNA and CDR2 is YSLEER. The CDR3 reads CASSQDLAGGTGELFF. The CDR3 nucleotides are TGCGCCAGCAGCCAAGACCTAGCGGGAGGGACCGGGGAGCTGTTTTTT.

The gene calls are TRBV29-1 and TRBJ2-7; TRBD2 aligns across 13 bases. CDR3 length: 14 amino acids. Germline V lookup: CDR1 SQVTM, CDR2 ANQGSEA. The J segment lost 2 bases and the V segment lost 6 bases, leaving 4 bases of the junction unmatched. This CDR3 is CSVQGLAGTYEQYF. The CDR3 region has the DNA TGCAGCGTCCAGGGACTAGCGGGAACCTACGAGCAGTACTTC.

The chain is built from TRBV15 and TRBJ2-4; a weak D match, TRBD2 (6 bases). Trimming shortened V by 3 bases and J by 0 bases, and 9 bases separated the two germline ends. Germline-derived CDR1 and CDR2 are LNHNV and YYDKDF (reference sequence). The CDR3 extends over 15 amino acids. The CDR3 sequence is CATSSGGIAKNIQYF. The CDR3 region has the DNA TGTGCCACCAGCAGTGGCGGGATAGCCAAAAACATTCAGTACTTC. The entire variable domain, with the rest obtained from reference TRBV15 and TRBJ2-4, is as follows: DAMVIQNPRYQVTQFGKPVTLSCSQTLNHNVMYWYQQKSSQAPKLLFHYYDKDFNNEADTPDNFQSRRPNTSFCFLDIRSPGLGDTAMYLCATSSGGIAKNIQYFGAGTRLSVL.